These 15 T cell receptor beta chains were sequenced from one sample in a study of T-cell memory formation after mild COVID-19. TCRdb ran MiXCR on the 5' RACE reads and lists one entry per CDR3 protein. Of about 500,000 distinct CDR3 sequences in the sample, around 21% are singletons; the top ten hold about an eighth. The specimen was PBMCs or a T cell subset sorted from them (not recorded which). The receptors here all came from an adult woman who had mild COVID-19 (a few samples of this study predate the infection). Cell type and time point are not known.

The chain recombines TRBV5-4 with TRBJ1-1; TRBD1 aligns across 9 bases. V dropped 4 bases and J dropped 4; count of bases not matched to a gene: 5. The CDR3 spans 14 residues. Germline lookup yields CDR1 SGHNT and CDR2 YYREEE (reference sequence). Here the CDR3 DNA reads TGTGCCAGCAGCCTGTCGACAGGGGGCACTGAAGCTTTCTTT. It yields the protein CASSLSTGGTEAFF.

This chain links TRBV6-5 with TRBJ2-7; the match to TRBD2 covers 9 bases. V shed 5 bases, J shed 1 base, and the junction held 6 bases outside the gene matches. The germline gives CDR1 MNHEY, CDR2 SVGAGI. This CDR3 contains 15 residues. CDR3 DNA sequence: TGTGCCAGCAGTACTAGCGGGTGGACTTCCTACGAGCAGTACTTC. Its protein product is CASSTSGWTSYEQYF.

This chain links TRBV12-5 with TRBJ2-3; D gene uncertain. CDR3 length equals 13 residues. CDR1 is LGHNT, CDR2 FRNRAP, per germline. V dropped 7 bases and J dropped 0 bases, with 8 bases sitting between them. CDR3 protein: CASALTSTDTQYF. In DNA form, the CDR3 reads TGTGCTAGTGCCTTGACTAGCACAGATACGCAGTATTTT. Supplemented by reference TRBV12-5 and TRBJ2-3, the full variable domain reads DARVTQTPRHKVTEMGQEVTMRCQPILGHNTVFWYRQTMMQGLELLAYFRNRAPLDDSGMPKDRFSAEMPDATLATLKIQPSEPRDSAVYFCASALTSTDTQYFGPGTRLTVL.

There are a few counts of this clonotype. At one of its ends the junction is not consistent with the germline gene, which may arise from a read error. The chain uses TRBV5-4 and TRBJ2-7; 8 bases line up with TRBD1. Germline V CDR1 and CDR2: SGHNT, YYREEE (reference sequence). This CDR3 has 14 residues. In nucleotides, the CDR3 is TGTGCCAGCACCTTGCAGGGGGCAAGCTACGAGCAGTACTTC. Its protein is CASTLQGASYEQYF.

Concerning this clonotype itself: The germline gene is not matched at one end of the junction; a read error may be the cause. The chain has TRBV12-3 or TRBV12-4 and TRBJ2-1, with D possibly being TRBD1 (5 bases). The CDR3 has 15 amino acids. This CDR3 reads CASTPGIGVYNEQLF. CDR3 DNA sequence: TGTGCCAGCACCCCCGGAATAGGGGTGTACAATGAGCAGTTATTC.

This clonotype was seen at least ten times. This sequence joins TRBV12-2 and TRBJ2-2; the D call of TRBD1 is as the table states it, not checked on the DNA. TRBV12-2 is tagged as a pseudogene. This CDR3 is built from 19 residues. CDR3 in DNA: TGTGCAAGTCGCTTAGGCCGGGCCATGCGGGGCCGCAACACCGGGGAGCTGTTTTTT. Protein product: CASRLGRAMRGRNTGELFF.

The V call is TRBV24-1, the J call TRBJ2-5, with unresolved D. The CDR3 runs 11 residues. Germline CDR1 KGHDR, CDR2 SFDVKD. V was cut by 9 bases and J by 2 bases, with 6 bases left in between. This CDR3 reads CATGEQETQYF. CDR3 nucleotide sequence: TGTGCCACCGGAGAGCAAGAGACCCAGTACTTC.

J is TRBJ1-5 and V is TRBV5-6; a weak D match, TRBD1 (5 bases). CDR3 length: 15 amino acids. The germline V and J ends were trimmed by 0 bases and 2 bases, with 9 bases remaining between them. The germline V gene encodes CDR1 SGHDT and CDR2 YYEEEE. CDR3 sequence reads: CASSLGRVGNQPQHF. The CDR3 DNA follows: TGTGCCAGCAGCTTGGGCAGGGTTGGCAATCAGCCCCAGCATTTT. Drawing the rest from reference TRBV5-6 and TRBJ1-5, the complete variable domain is DAGVTQSPTHLIKTRGQQVTLRCSPKSGHDTVSWYQQALGQGPQFIFQYYEEEERQRGNFPDRFSGHQFPNYSSELNVNALLLGDSALYLCASSLGRVGNQPQHFGDGTRLSIL.

The rearrangement links TRBV10-3 to TRBJ1-2; maybe TRBD1 (5 bases). CDR3 length equals 18 residues. V lost 0 bases and J lost 0, with 17 bases in between. In germline, CDR1 is ENHRY, CDR2 SYGVKD. The CDR3: CAISESVGAANPNYGYTF. For the CDR3, the DNA is TGTGCCATCAGTGAGTCGGTAGGGGCAGCGAACCCTAACTATGGCTACACCTTC.

The V call is TRBV12-3 or TRBV12-4, the J call TRBJ2-1; D uncertain. There are 15 residues in the CDR3. Deletions cut 7 bases from V and 1 base from J, with 14 bases between. The CDR3, as DNA: TGTGCCAGCACCCGAAGATCAGTATCCTACAATGAGCAGTTCTTC. This encodes CASTRRSVSYNEQFF.

This chain links TRBV5-1 with TRBJ2-7, with 10 bases identical to TRBD1. The trim removed 2 bases at V and 4 bases at J, leaving 3 bases unmatched. Germline values: CDR1 SGHRS, CDR2 YFSETQ. The length of the CDR3 is 14 residues. The CDR3 is CASSFGTGEYEQYF. As DNA, the CDR3 is TGCGCCAGCAGCTTCGGGACAGGGGAATACGAGCAGTACTTC.

There are a few counts of this clonotype. This rearrangement joins TRBV10-3 to TRBJ2-1; TRBD2 matches 14 bases. Trimming took 6 bases from V and 7 from J; bases not matched to a gene: 5. CDR1 and CDR2 (germline): ENHRY, SYGVKD. This CDR3 has 15 residues. The CDR3 is CAISTGLAGENEQFF. The CDR3 nucleotides are TGTGCCATCAGCACGGGACTAGCGGGGGAAAATGAGCAGTTCTTC.

V and J are TRBV7-9 and TRBJ2-5; D uncertain. The CDR3 is 12 amino acids. Per the germline V gene, CDR1 is SEHNR and CDR2 is FQNEAQ (reference sequence). V lost 0 bases and J lost 11, with 10 bases in between. CDR3 residues: CASSLASQSQYF. The CDR3 bases are TGTGCCAGCAGCTTAGCAAGTCAATCACAGTACTTC.

A few counts support this clonotype. The chain recombines TRBV6-1 with TRBJ2-5; TRBD1 agrees at 9 bases. V shed 6 bases, J shed 5 bases, and the junction held 10 bases outside the gene matches. This CDR3 has 15 amino acids. The germline V gene has CDR1 MNHNS and CDR2 SASEGT. The CDR3 nucleotides are TGTGCCAGCAGCGCGGGACAGGGTGTTAGTGAGACCCAGTACTTC. It codes for CASSAGQGVSETQYF.

This clonotype has a count of ten or more. The chain is built from TRBV6-5 and TRBJ1-2, with TRBD1 as a possible D gene (5 bases). The CDR3 covers 14 residues. Looked up from germline, CDR1 is MNHEY and CDR2 is SVGAGI. Trimming shortened V by 0 bases and J by 5 bases, and 10 bases separated the two germline ends. The CDR3 DNA follows: TGTGCCAGCAGTTACTCAGGGGAGGCGTATGGCTACACCTTC. Protein: CASSYSGEAYGYTF.